This T cell receptor beta chain was observed in a study of T cell repertoires in cytomegalovirus infection. Germline lookup yields CDR1 MGHRA and CDR2 YSYEKL. Trimming took off 3 bases at V and 9 bases at J, with 22 bases between the two ends. This CDR3 is 16 amino acids long. Concerning this clonotype: Its antigen is as yet unknown.

Using its own MiXCR run on the reads, TCRdb lists one record per CDR3 protein. The table lists approximately 110,000 distinct CDR3 sequences, around 29% of them singletons. The clonotype originates from a human donor in good health (CMV status not recorded). Some clones in this sample may be carry-over from other donors' samples. This rearrangement joins TRBV4-1 to TRBJ2-3; weak D call: TRBD2 (9 bases). Source: CD8+ T cells from cultured PBMCs, taken from culture after CMV antigen stimulation. The DNA for the CDR3 is TGCGCCAGCAGCCAGGTCCCTAGCGGGGACAGGCGGACGCAGTATTTT. This translates into CASSQVPSGDRRTQYF.